The subject of this entry is one T cell receptor beta chain. Its antigen is unidentified. The CDR3 contains 14 residues. V lost 6 bases to trimming and J lost 1 base, with 12 bases between them. Germline CDR1 reads MGHDK; CDR2 reads SYGVNS. This entry comes from a study of chemoradiotherapy in HPV16-positive cancers. Findings and caveats of the study: In HPV16-positive patients, HPV-responsive T-cell expansion tracked better recurrence-free survival. Non-HPV-specific T cells did not expand in tumors during treatment, whereas candidate HPV-specific clones and E7-related motifs did.

Sequenced by immunoSEQ multiplex PCR; TCRdb stores in-frame clones only, minus some. The sample consists of 2,500 to 3,000 clones, roughly 84% of them appearing once. Samples were taken several times over chemoradiotherapy. The genes are TRBV25-1 and TRBJ1-1, with no clear D. This clonotype originated in a human donor with HPV-associated anogenital cancer. This material consisted of tumor tissue, taken from a patient who underwent chemoradiotherapy. The CDR3 sequence is CASRPGWSNTEAFF. The CDR3 DNA is TGTGCCAGCAGGCCCGGATGGTCGAACACTGAAGCTTTCTTT. The complete variable domain, with remaining parts taken from reference TRBV25-1 and TRBJ1-1, reads EADIYQTPRYLVIGTGKKITLECSQTMGHDKMYWYQQDPGMELHLIHYSYGVNSTEKGDLSSESTVSRIRTEHFPLTLESARPSHTSQYLCASRPGWSNTEAFFGQGTRLTVV.